This T cell receptor (beta chain) was identified during a study of blood T cell repertoires in COVID-19. Overall study context: Researchers got acute and convalescent COVID-19 samples from the United States, Italy and Spain.

This CDR3 contains 13 residues. Germline V gene sequence: CDR1 SGHNT, CDR2 YYREEE (reference sequence). The junction had 6 bases not matched to a gene; V was cut back by 4 bases and J by 7 bases. The study recruited people aged roughly 18 to 95 years across approximately 24 US areas. TCRdb's copy holds only in-frame clones and misses some; the assay was immunoSEQ multiplex PCR. The table has a few hundred thousand clones, under 90% seen once. The sequenced sample consisted of PBMCs or T cells enriched from blood (not recorded which). The J gene is TRBJ1-2, the V gene TRBV5-4, with 8 bases aligning to TRBD1. This TCR derives from a woman aged 45-65 years who had been exposed to COVID-19. For the CDR3, the DNA is TGTGCCAGCAGCCAACGGACAGGGACTGGCTACACCTTC. Translating it yields CASSQRTGTGYTF.